Detailed here is one TCR beta chain. The data were taken from a study of blood T cell repertoires in COVID-19. Overall study: Collection of acute and convalescent COVID-19 samples took place in the United States, Italy and Spain.

The repertoire was sequenced with immunoSEQ multiplex PCR; TCRdb's copy has only in-frame clones and lacks some. The sample holds approximately 250,000 clones, around 88% seen once. The CDR3 spans 11 residues. The junction had 2 bases not matched to a gene; V was cut back by 7 bases and J by 9 bases. Seattle patients were enrolled while actively infected and followed longitudinally. The clonotype originates from a woman of 80 years or more with COVID-19, enrolled during active disease. Material: peripheral blood. V gene TRBV12-3 or TRBV12-4 combines with J gene TRBJ2-1, with 8 bases aligning to TRBD2. CDR3 nucleotide sequence: TGTGCCAGCACCCGGGGGGGTGAGCAGTTCTTC. It translates to CASTRGGEQFF.